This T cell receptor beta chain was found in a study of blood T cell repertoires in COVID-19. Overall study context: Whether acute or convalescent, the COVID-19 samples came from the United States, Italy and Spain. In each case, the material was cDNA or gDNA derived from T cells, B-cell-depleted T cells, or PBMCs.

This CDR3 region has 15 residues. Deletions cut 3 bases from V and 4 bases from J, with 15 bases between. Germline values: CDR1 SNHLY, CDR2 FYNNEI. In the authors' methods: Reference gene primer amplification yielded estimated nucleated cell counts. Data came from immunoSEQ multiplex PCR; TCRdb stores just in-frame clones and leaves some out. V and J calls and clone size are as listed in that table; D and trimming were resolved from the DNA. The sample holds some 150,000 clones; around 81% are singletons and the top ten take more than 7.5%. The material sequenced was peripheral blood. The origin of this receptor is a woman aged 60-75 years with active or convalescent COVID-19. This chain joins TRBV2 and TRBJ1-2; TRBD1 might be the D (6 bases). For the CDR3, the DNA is TGTGCCAGCAGTGACTCCCACAGGGCTGCCTATGGCTACACCTTC. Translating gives CASSDSHRAAYGYTF. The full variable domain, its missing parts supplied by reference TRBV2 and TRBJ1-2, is EPEVTQTPSHQVTQMGQEVILRCVPISNHLYFYWYRQILGQKVEFLVSFYNNEISEKSEIFDDQFSVERPDGSNFTLKIRSTKLEDSAMYFCASSDSHRAAYGYTFGSGTRLTVV.